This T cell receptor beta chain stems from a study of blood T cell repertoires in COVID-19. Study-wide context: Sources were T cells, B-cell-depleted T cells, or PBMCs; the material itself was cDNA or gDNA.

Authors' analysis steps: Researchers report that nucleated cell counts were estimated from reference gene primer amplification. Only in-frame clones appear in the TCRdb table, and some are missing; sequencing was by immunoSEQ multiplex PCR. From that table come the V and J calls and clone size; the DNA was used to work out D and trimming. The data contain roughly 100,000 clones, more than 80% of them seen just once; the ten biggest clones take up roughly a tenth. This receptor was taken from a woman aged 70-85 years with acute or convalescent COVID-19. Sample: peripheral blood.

The CDR3 nucleotides are TGTGCCAGCAGTGGGACAGGGGCGGCTAACTATGGCTACACCTTC. Amino acid sequence: CASSGTGAANYGYTF. The chain employs TRBV2 and TRBJ1-2; 9 bases agree with TRBD1. This CDR3 spans 15 amino acids. The germline CDR1 and CDR2 sequences are SNHLY and FYNNEI. V dropped 4 bases and J dropped 0; count of bases not matched to a gene: 3.